These 30 T cell receptor beta chains originate from one sample sequenced in a study of blood T cell repertoires in COVID-19. Generated by immunoSEQ multiplex PCR, the TCRdb table keeps only in-frame clones and is missing some. Of approximately 250,000 clones in the sample, 80% to 90% were seen once. What was sequenced was PBMCs or T cells enriched from blood (not recorded which). These receptors were obtained from a woman aged 25 to 45 who had recovered from COVID-19.

About this clone: One end of the junction fails to match germline, which may point to a read error. The chain links TRBV7-7 to TRBJ2-1; 7 nucleotides match TRBD2. The CDR3 loop spans 15 amino acids. Per germline, CDR1 SSHAT and CDR2 FNYEAQ (reference sequence). CDR3 in amino acids: CASSAERDSYNEQFF. CDR3 DNA: TGTGCTAGCAGCGCCGAGCGGGACTCCTACAATGAGCAGTTCTTC.

This clone came up a few times. The rearrangement links TRBV27 to TRBJ2-1, with 8 bases that match TRBD2. Germline V CDR1 and CDR2: MNHEY, SMNVEV (reference sequence). The CDR3 spans 16 residues. V lost 5 bases, J lost 7 bases, and 13 bases stayed unmatched. The CDR3 bases are TGTGCCAGCAGTCCAATTTCAGCGGGAGCTTGGAATGAGCAGTTCTTC. As protein: CASSPISAGAWNEQFF.

The chain uses TRBV4-2 and TRBJ1-1; maybe TRBD1 (5 bases). Germline CDR1 LGHNA, CDR2 YNFKEQ. Trimming took 0 bases from V and 4 from J, leaving 15 bases between them. This CDR3 comprises 16 residues. DNA for the CDR3: TGTGCCAGCAGCCAAGAAACCAGGGAAGTTGGCACTGAAGCTTTCTTT. Its translation is CASSQETREVGTEAFF.

This rearrangement joins TRBV3-1 (or the pseudogene TRBV3-2) to TRBJ1-2; tentative D call: TRBD1 (6 bases). Trimming left V 4 bases short and J 4 bases short, with 19 bases between. Germline CDR1 LGHDT, CDR2 YNNKEL (reference sequence). The length of the CDR3 is 16 residues. In nucleotides, the CDR3 is TGTGCCAGCAGCCGGCCTCGCAGGGGAAGAAGCTATGGCTACACCTTC. Amino acid sequence: CASSRPRRGRSYGYTF.

This sequence joins TRBV28 and TRBJ1-4; D is ambiguous. V was shortened by 1 base and J by 1 base, with 7 bases between the two germline ends. This CDR3 has 15 amino acids. The germline CDR1 and CDR2 sequences are MDHEN and SYDVKM. CDR3 sequence (DNA): TGTGCCAGCAGTTTATCACCAGGAACTAATGAAAAACTGTTTTTT. It is translated as CASSLSPGTNEKLFF. The complete variable domain, with remaining parts taken from reference TRBV28 and TRBJ1-4, reads DVKVTQSSRYLVKRTGEKVFLECVQDMDHENMFWYRQDPGLGLRLIYFSYDVKMKEKGDIPEGYSVSREKKERFSLILESASTNQTSMYLCASSLSPGTNEKLFFGSGTQLSVL.

This chain uses TRBV7-3 with TRBJ1-2; TRBD1 matches 8 bases. CDR1 and CDR2 from the germline V gene are SGHTA and FQGTGA. The J segment lost 5 bases and the V segment lost 5 bases, leaving 10 bases of the junction unmatched. The CDR3 spans 15 residues. CDR3 nucleotide sequence: TGTGCCAGCAGCGCGGAGACAGGGGTCGGGTATGGCTACACCTTC. Its protein product is CASSAETGVGYGYTF.

The rearrangement joins TRBV19 to TRBJ1-5; the match to TRBD1 covers 7 bases. The CDR3 has 16 residues. V was pared by 5 bases and J by 2 bases, with 9 bases of the junction left unmatched. Per germline, CDR1 LNHDA and CDR2 SQIVND (reference sequence). CDR3 region: CASSAAGGFGNQPQHF. The CDR3 nucleotides read TGTGCCAGTAGTGCGGCAGGGGGATTCGGCAATCAGCCCCAGCATTTT.

The chain links TRBV19 to TRBJ1-4; TRBD1 matches at 7 bases. The germline V gene encodes CDR1 LNHDA and CDR2 SQIVND (reference sequence). The CDR3 is 14 amino acids. V shed 5 bases and J 5 bases; nucleotides not matched to a gene: 5. In DNA, the CDR3 is TGTGCCAGTAGTCCAGGGGGTCCAAATGAAAAACTGTTTTTT. It translates to CASSPGGPNEKLFF.

J is TRBJ1-1 and V is TRBV5-5, with D possibly being TRBD1 (5 bases). The V gene's germline CDR1 is SGHKS and CDR2 YYEKEE (reference sequence). The V and J ends lost 5 bases and 3 bases respectively, with 29 bases between them. The length of the CDR3 is 19 residues. The CDR3 is CASSSRQWGPTQMDTEAFF. The CDR3 DNA reads as TGTGCCAGCAGTTCTAGACAGTGGGGCCCTACTCAGATGGACACTGAAGCTTTCTTT.

This clone was seen a handful of times. J is TRBJ2-1 and V is TRBV14; 11 nucleotides line up with TRBD2. The V gene's germline CDR1 is SGHDN and CDR2 FVKESK. V was clipped by 7 bases and J by 2 bases; unmatched bases: 7. There are 16 residues in the CDR3. The CDR3 region has the DNA TGTGCCAGCACCCCGTCACTAGCGGGAGCCTACAATGAGCAGTTCTTC. It specifies CASTPSLAGAYNEQFF. Drawing the rest from reference TRBV14 and TRBJ2-1, the complete variable domain is EAGVTQFPSHSVIEKGQTVTLRCDPISGHDNLYWYRRVMGKEIKFLLHFVKESKQDESGMPNNRFLAERTGGTYSTLKVQPAELEDSGVYFCASTPSLAGAYNEQFFGPGTRLTVL.

J is TRBJ2-1 and V is TRBV19; 7 positions match TRBD2. After removal of 10 bases from V and 7 bases from J, the junction contained 19 bases not matched to a gene. The length of the CDR3 is 16 residues. CDR1 and CDR2 from the germline V gene are LNHDA and SQIVND (reference sequence). CDR3 residues: CATKKRDRSLGNEQFF. In nucleotides, the CDR3 is TGTGCCACCAAGAAGCGGGACCGCTCCCTTGGAAATGAGCAGTTCTTC.

For this clone: Within the sample, other DNA sequences also encode this same CDR3. The chain recombines TRBV12-3 or TRBV12-4 with TRBJ1-1; tentatively, D is TRBD1 (5 bases). V gave up 3 bases and J gave up 3 bases, with 8 bases separating them. The CDR3 length is 13 residues. The CDR3 region is CASSFLGDTEAFF. The CDR3 DNA is TGTGCCAGCAGTTTCTTAGGGGACACTGAAGCTTTCTTT.

This chain uses TRBV24-1 with TRBJ2-2, with TRBD2 matching over 8 bases. CDR3 length: 17 residues. From germline, CDR1 is KGHDR and CDR2 SFDVKD. Trimming at V came to 3 bases and at J to 4 bases, leaving 9 bases not matched to a gene. CDR3 protein: CATSDRTERESTGELFF. CDR3 sequence (DNA): TGTGCCACCAGTGATAGAACTGAGCGGGAGAGCACCGGGGAGCTGTTTTTT.

About this clone itself: This sample includes further DNA sequences coding for the same CDR3. This rearrangement joins TRBV3-1 (or the pseudogene TRBV3-2) to TRBJ2-5; D perhaps matches TRBD2 (5 bases). The CDR3 spans 14 residues. Trimming removed 0 bases at V and 4 bases at J, with 9 bases between. The germline CDR1 and CDR2 sequences are LGHDT and YNNKEL (reference sequence). This chain's CDR3 is CASSQDLGRETQYF. The CDR3 bases are TGTGCCAGCAGCCAAGATCTTGGGAGAGAGACCCAGTACTTC.

This chain joins TRBV28 and TRBJ1-5, with 11 bases that match TRBD1. Germline CDR1 and CDR2: MDHEN and SYDVKM. This CDR3 region has 18 residues. The trim removed 5 bases at V and 3 bases at J, leaving 12 bases unmatched. The CDR3 nucleotides are TGTGCCAGCAGTCCCATCGGACAGGGGGCATCCATCAATCAGCCCCAGCATTTT. Translating gives CASSPIGQGASINQPQHF.

The rearrangement links TRBV28 to TRBJ2-3, with TRBD2 identical over 8 bases. Germline V gives CDR1 MDHEN, CDR2 SYDVKM. The CDR3 is 14 amino acids. V was clipped by 9 bases and J by 2 bases; unmatched bases: 7. CDR3: CASGTSGPTDTQYF. The CDR3 coding sequence is TGTGCCAGTGGAACTAGCGGACCCACAGATACGCAGTATTTT.

On this clone itself: One junction end disagrees with the germline gene, perhaps due to a read error. This chain uses TRBV2 with TRBJ2-7, with TRBD2 matching over 8 bases. The CDR3 is 11 amino acids. Germline V gene sequence: CDR1 SNHLY, CDR2 FYNNEI. CDR3 coding DNA: TGTGCCAGCAACGGGGGGACTAGATTGTGCTTC. Its translation: CASNGGTRLCF.

The chain links TRBV11-2 to TRBJ2-1; tentative D call: TRBD2 (6 bases). The CDR3 runs 18 residues. V was pared by 5 bases and J by 2 bases, with 22 bases between. CDR1 and CDR2 (germline): SGHAT, FQNNGV. The CDR3 DNA is TGTGCCAGCAGCCTAAGGAGTGTCCTAGCGAGCCCCTACAATGAGCAGTTCTTC. It yields the protein CASSLRSVLASPYNEQFF.

The chain employs TRBV19 and TRBJ1-5, with a tentative D call TRBD1 (6 bases). Trimming cost V 4 bases and J 4 bases, with 8 bases left between them. CDR1 is LNHDA and CDR2 is SQIVND in the germline V gene (reference sequence). This CDR3 contains 13 residues. The DNA of the CDR3 is TGTGCCAGTAGTAAGGACAGAAATCAGCCCCAGCATTTT. It encodes CASSKDRNQPQHF.

V gene TRBV7-2 combines with J gene TRBJ2-5; a possible D gene is TRBD2 (5 bases). This CDR3 spans 15 amino acids. CDR1 and CDR2 from the germline V gene are SGHTA and FQGNSA. Deletions cut 2 bases from V and 7 bases from J, with 17 bases between. This CDR3 is CASSLSVGGRGTQYF. The CDR3 DNA is TGTGCCAGCAGCTTAAGTGTCGGTGGGAGAGGGACCCAGTACTTC.

The chain combines TRBV24-1 with TRBJ2-3, with 9 nucleotides matching TRBD2. The CDR3 is 16 residues long. Unmatched junction bases numbered 11, after V lost 6 bases and J lost 5 bases. Germline V gene data show CDR1 as KGHDR and CDR2 as SFDVKD. CDR3 sequence (DNA): TGTGCCACCAGTATGCCTAGCGGGAATTTAAAAGATACGCAGTATTTT. It is translated as CATSMPSGNLKDTQYF.

The rearrangement uses TRBV27 and TRBJ1-2, with a possible D match to TRBD1 (5 bases). The V end was cut by 0 bases, the J end by 4 bases, with 18 bases between. CDR3 size: 17 residues. CDR1 is MNHEY, CDR2 SMNVEV, per germline (reference sequence). The CDR3 DNA reads as TGTGCCAGCAGTTTATCGATACAAAGACAGTATTCCTATGGCTACACCTTC. Residues: CASSLSIQRQYSYGYTF.

This clone was counted between two and nine times. This chain links TRBV10-3 with TRBJ1-3; 9 bases are a match to TRBD1. V lost 2 bases, J lost 4 bases, and 9 bases stayed unmatched. CDR1 ENHRY and CDR2 SYGVKD come from the germline V gene. The length of the CDR3 is 17 residues. The CDR3, as DNA: TGTGCCATCAGTGAGGCTACCGGGACAGGGTTCGGAAACACCATATATTTT. This codes for CAISEATGTGFGNTIYF.

V is TRBV7-6 and J is TRBJ1-5, with TRBD1 matching 7 bases. Looked up from germline, CDR1 is SGHVS and CDR2 is FNYEAQ. This CDR3 contains 15 residues. The junction had 9 bases not matched to a gene; V was cut back by 7 bases and J by 3 bases. The CDR3 here is CASTALTGSNQPQHF. CDR3 coding DNA: TGTGCCAGCACCGCTTTGACAGGGTCCAATCAGCCCCAGCATTTT.

The chain couples TRBV6-2 or TRBV6-3 to TRBJ2-7, with D tentatively TRBD2 (7 bases). V gave up 6 bases and J gave up 1 base, with 28 bases separating them. This CDR3 comprises 19 residues. CDR1 is MNHEY and CDR2 is SVGEGT in the germline V gene. The CDR3 region is CASSPNRDTTRGVSYEQYF. The CDR3 coding sequence is TGTGCCAGCAGCCCCAACCGGGACACCACCCGGGGGGTTTCCTACGAGCAGTACTTC.

V is TRBV15 and J is TRBJ2-1, with TRBD2 matching 7 bases. The CDR3 sequence is 16 residues long. V trimming: 0 bases; J trimming: 7 bases; junction bases outside the gene matches: 9. Germline V gene data show CDR1 as LNHNV and CDR2 as YYDKDF (reference sequence). The CDR3 DNA reads TGTGCCACCAGCAGAGATGGGGCGGGAGCTGGGAATGAGCAGTTCTTC. The encoded protein is CATSRDGAGAGNEQFF.

The chain uses TRBV19 and TRBJ2-1; 14 nucleotides line up with TRBD2. Germline CDR1 is LNHDA and CDR2 is SQIVND (reference sequence). The CDR3 runs to 15 residues. Trimming took 3 bases from V and 7 from J; bases not matched to a gene: 2. This CDR3 reads CASSMTSGRENEQFF. Here the CDR3 DNA reads TGTGCCAGTAGTATGACTAGCGGGAGGGAGAATGAGCAGTTCTTC.

The CDR3 region is CASSVGRGRNYGYTF. DNA for the CDR3: TGTGCCAGCAGCGTAGGTAGAGGGAGGAACTATGGCTACACCTTC. The chain joins TRBV9 to TRBJ1-2, with no clear D. The CDR3 has 15 residues. V lost 0 bases, J lost 2 bases, and 11 bases lay in between. The V gene's germline CDR1 is SGDLS and CDR2 YYNGEE.

This clone was observed once. V gene TRBV28 combines with J gene TRBJ2-2, with D possibly being TRBD2 (5 bases). This CDR3 is built from 14 residues. Germline V gives CDR1 MDHEN, CDR2 SYDVKM. V was shortened by 10 bases and J by 1 base, with 13 bases between the two germline ends. The CDR3 region is CANRPAGNTGELFF. CDR3 nucleotides: TGTGCCAATAGGCCCGCGGGGAACACCGGGGAGCTGTTTTTT.

The chain combines TRBV7-2 with TRBJ1-5; D may be TRBD1 (6 bases). V lost 2 bases to trimming and J lost 9 bases, with 14 bases between them. Germline V gene lookup returns CDR1 SGHTA and CDR2 FQGNSA. CDR3 length: 14 residues. The CDR3 bases are TGTGCCAGCAGCTTACGCAGGGGAGGGATGCCCCAGCATTTT. The encoded protein is CASSLRRGGMPQHF.